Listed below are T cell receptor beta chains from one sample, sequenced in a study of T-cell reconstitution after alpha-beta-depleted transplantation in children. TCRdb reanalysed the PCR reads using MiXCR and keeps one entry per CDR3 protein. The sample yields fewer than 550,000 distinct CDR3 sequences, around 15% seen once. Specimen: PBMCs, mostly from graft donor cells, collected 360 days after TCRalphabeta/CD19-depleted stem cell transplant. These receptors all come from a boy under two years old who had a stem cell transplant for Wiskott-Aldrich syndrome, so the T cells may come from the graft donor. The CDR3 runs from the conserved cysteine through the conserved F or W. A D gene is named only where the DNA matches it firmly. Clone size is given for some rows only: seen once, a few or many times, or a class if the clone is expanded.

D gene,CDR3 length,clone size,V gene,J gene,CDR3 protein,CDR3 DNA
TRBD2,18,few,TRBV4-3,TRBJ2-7,CASSQYSVAGVPPYEQYF,TGCGCCAGCAGCCAGTATAGTGTAGCGGGAGTCCCCCCCTACGAGCAGTACTTC
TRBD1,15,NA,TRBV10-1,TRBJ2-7,CASSTTGTGEREQYF,TGCGCCAGCAGTACAACCGGGACAGGGGAAAGAGAGCAGTACTTC
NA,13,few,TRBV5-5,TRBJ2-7,CASSLASTHEQYF,TGTGCCAGCAGCTTGGCCTCCACCCACGAGCAGTACTTC
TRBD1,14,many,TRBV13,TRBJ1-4,CASSLGTENEKLFF,TGTGCCAGCAGCTTGGGGACAGAGAATGAAAAACTGTTTTTT
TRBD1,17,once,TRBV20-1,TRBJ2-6,CSATATGDYSGANVLTF,TGCAGTGCTACCGCGACAGGGGATTACTCTGGGGCCAACGTCCTGACTTTC
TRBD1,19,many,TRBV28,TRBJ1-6,CASSLPTDRGIYYNSPLHF,TGTGCCAGCAGTTTACCCACGGACAGGGGAATTTACTATAATTCACCCCTCCACTTT
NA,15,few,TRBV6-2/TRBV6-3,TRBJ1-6,CASSPGTLYNSPLHF,TGTGCCAGCAGCCCCGGGACGCTCTATAATTCACCCCTCCACTTT
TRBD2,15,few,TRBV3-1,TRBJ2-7,CASRARLAGLYEQYF,TGTGCCAGCAGGGCGAGACTAGCGGGGCTCTACGAGCAGTACTTC
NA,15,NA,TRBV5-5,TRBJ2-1,CASSFSGRSYNEQFF,TGTGCTAGCAGCTTTTCGGGCAGATCCTACAATGAGCAGTTCTTC
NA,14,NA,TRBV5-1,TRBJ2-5,CASGGQLWGETQYF,TGCGCCAGCGGCGGACAGTTGTGGGGAGAGACCCAGTACTTC
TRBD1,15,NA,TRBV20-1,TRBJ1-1,CSARVYGTGNTEAFF,TGCAGTGCTAGAGTTTATGGGACAGGTAACACTGAAGCTTTCTTT
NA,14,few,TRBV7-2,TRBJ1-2,CASSRATGLYGYTF,TGTGCCAGCAGCCGAGCCACAGGCCTCTATGGCTACACCTTC
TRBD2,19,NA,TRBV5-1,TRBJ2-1,CASSLGGPGTSGNYNEQFF,TGCGCCAGCAGCTTGGGGGGTCCCGGGACTAGCGGGAACTACAATGAGCAGTTCTTC
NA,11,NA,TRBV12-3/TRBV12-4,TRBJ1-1,CASRDFTEAFF,TGTGCCAGCAGGGATTTCACTGAAGCTTTCTTT
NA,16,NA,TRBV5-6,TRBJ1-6,CASSLNQGARNSPLHF,TGTGCCAGCAGCCTCAACCAAGGGGCGAGGAATTCACCCCTCCACTTT
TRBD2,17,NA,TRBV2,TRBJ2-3,CASSDDPLAGGPDTQYF,TGTGCCAGCAGTGATGATCCTCTAGCGGGGGGGCCAGATACGCAGTATTTT
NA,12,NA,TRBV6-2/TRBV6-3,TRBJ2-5,CASSEVRETQYF,TGTGCCAGCAGTGAGGTCCGGGAGACCCAGTACTTC
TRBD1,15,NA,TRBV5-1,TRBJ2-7,CASKLRGSGNYEQYF,TGCGCCAGCAAACTCAGGGGGTCCGGAAACTACGAGCAGTACTTC
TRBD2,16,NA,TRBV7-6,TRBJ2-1,CASSLGGGRSHNEQFF,TGTGCCAGCAGCTTAGGGGGCGGGAGGTCCCATAATGAGCAGTTCTTC
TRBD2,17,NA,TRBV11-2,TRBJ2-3,CASSLSLAGGATDTQYF,TGTGCCAGCAGCTTAAGCCTAGCGGGGGGGGCCACAGATACGCAGTATTTT
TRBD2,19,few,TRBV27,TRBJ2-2,CASSSLGTSGRADTGELFF,TGTGCCAGCAGTTCCCTCGGGACTAGCGGGAGGGCGGACACCGGGGAGCTGTTTTTT
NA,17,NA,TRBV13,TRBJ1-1,CASSFRRPGRLNTEAFF,TGTGCCAGCAGCTTTCGGCGGCCGGGACGCTTGAACACTGAAGCTTTCTTT
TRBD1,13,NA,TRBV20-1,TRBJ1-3,CSAMTGGGNTIYF,TGCAGTGCTATGACAGGGGGCGGAAACACCATATATTTT
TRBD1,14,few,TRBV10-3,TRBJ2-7,CAIRPTGATYEQYF,TGTGCCATCAGGCCGACAGGGGCAACCTACGAGCAGTACTTC
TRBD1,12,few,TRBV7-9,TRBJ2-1,CATPTGAYEQFF,TGTGCCACCCCAACAGGGGCCTATGAGCAGTTCTTC
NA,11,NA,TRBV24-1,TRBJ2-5,CATSDLKSQYF,TGTGCCACCAGTGATTTGAAGTCCCAGTACTTC
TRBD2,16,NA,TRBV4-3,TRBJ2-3,CASSQGTSGRGDTQYF,TGCGCCAGCAGCCAAGGAACTAGCGGGAGAGGAGATACGCAGTATTTT
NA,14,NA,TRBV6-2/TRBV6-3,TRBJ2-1,CASSYGARYNEQFF,TGTGCCAGCAGTTACGGGGCCCGGTACAATGAGCAGTTCTTC
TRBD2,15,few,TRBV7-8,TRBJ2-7,CASGPKRESPYEQYF,TGTGCCAGCGGTCCTAAGCGGGAGTCTCCCTACGAGCAGTACTTC
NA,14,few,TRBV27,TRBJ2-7,CASSTIMSSYEQYF,TGTGCCAGCAGTACCATAATGAGCTCCTACGAGCAGTACTTC
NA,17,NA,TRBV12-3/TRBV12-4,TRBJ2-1,CASSLLGARGLYNEEFF,TGTGCCAGCAGTTTATTAGGGGCAAGGGGTCTTTACAATGAGGAGTTCTTC
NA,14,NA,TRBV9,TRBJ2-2,CASSVVQSTGELFF,TGTGCCAGCAGCGTAGTACAATCGACCGGGGAGCTGTTTTTT
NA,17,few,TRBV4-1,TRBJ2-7,CASSLIEAQGFPYEQYF,TGCGCCAGCAGCCTAATCGAAGCTCAGGGTTTCCCCTACGAGCAGTACTTC
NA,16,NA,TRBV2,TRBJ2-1,CASFLKRVPSNNEQFF,TGTGCCAGCTTCCTTAAGAGAGTCCCGTCGAACAATGAGCAGTTCTTC
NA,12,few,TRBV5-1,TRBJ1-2,CASMAEGHGYTF,TGCGCCAGCATGGCGGAGGGCCATGGCTACACCTTC
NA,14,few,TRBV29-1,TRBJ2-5,CSVRGRSGLETQYF,TGCAGCGTCCGAGGCAGATCCGGCCTGGAGACCCAGTACTTC
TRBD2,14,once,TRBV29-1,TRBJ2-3,CSVSGGGYTDTQYF,TGCAGCGTCTCGGGCGGGGGGTACACAGATACGCAGTATTTT
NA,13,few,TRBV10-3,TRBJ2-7,CAISGTVFYEQYF,TGTGCCATCAGTGGGACAGTCTTCTACGAGCAGTACTTC
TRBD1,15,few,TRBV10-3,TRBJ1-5,CAISEGQGQNQPQHF,TGTGCCATCAGTGAGGGACAGGGCCAAAATCAGCCCCAGCATTTT
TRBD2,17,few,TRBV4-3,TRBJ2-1,CASSQEGLAGDGNEQFF,TGCGCCAGCAGCCAAGAGGGGCTAGCGGGAGACGGCAATGAGCAGTTCTTC
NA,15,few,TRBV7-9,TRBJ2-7,CASSLARRGPYEQYF,TGTGCCAGCAGCTTAGCTCGGCGCGGCCCTTACGAGCAGTACTTC
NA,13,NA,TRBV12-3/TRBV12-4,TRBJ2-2,CASSLPADKELFF,TGTGCCAGCAGTTTACCAGCGGACAAGGAGCTGTTTTTT
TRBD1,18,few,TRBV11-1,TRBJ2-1,CASSHRGPGQGVYNEQFF,TGTGCCAGCAGCCATAGGGGCCCGGGACAGGGGGTTTACAATGAGCAGTTCTTC
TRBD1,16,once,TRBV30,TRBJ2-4,CAWKSGTGLAKNIQYF,TGTGCCTGGAAATCCGGGACAGGCCTAGCCAAAAACATTCAGTACTTC
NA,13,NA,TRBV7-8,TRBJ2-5,CASSFGKGETQYF,TGTGCCAGCAGCTTCGGAAAGGGAGAGACCCAGTACTTC
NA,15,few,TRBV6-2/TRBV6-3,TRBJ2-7,CASSYSMPRGTEQYF,TGTGCCAGCAGTTACTCGATGCCTCGAGGAACCGAGCAGTACTTC
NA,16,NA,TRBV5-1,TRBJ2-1,CASSFSGVSSYNEQFF,TGCGCCAGCAGCTTTTCCGGGGTCAGCTCCTACAATGAGCAGTTCTTC
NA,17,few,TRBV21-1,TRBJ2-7,CASSKRIRACQDHEQYF,TGTGCCAGCAGCAAAAGGATACGGGCTTGCCAAGACCACGAGCAGTACTTC